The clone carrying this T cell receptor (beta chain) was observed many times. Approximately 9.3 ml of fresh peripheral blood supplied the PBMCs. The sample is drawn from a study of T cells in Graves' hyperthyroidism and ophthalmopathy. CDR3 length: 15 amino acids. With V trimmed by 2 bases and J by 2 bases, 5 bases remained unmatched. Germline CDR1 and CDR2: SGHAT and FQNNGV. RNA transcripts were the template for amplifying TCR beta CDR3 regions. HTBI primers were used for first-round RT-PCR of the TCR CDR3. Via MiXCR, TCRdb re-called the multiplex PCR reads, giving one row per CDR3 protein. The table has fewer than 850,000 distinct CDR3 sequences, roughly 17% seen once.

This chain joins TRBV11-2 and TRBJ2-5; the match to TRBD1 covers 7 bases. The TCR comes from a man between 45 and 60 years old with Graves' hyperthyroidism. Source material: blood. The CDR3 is CASSLLEGAQETQYF. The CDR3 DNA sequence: TGTGCCAGCAGCTTACTTGAGGGGGCTCAAGAGACCCAGTACTTC.